The rows below give T cell receptor beta chains drawn from one sample of a study of cytomegalovirus exposure and HLA in healthy donors. Sequencing was performed with immunoSEQ multiplex PCR; in TCRdb, only in-frame clones are kept and a portion is missing. The data contain 150,000 to 200,000 clones, almost 80% of them seen just once; the ten biggest clones take up 6% to 7%. Material for sequencing was PBMCs. These receptors were collected from a man between 35 and 55 years old in good health and CMV-seropositive. The CDR3 runs from the conserved cysteine through the conserved F or W. The D gene is left open where the match is weak. Not all rows give a size; the values are once, few, many and, for expanded clones, a class.

CDR3 length	J gene	D gene	clone size	V gene	CDR3 DNA	CDR3 protein
14	TRBJ2-7	.	few	TRBV14	TGTGCCAGCAGCCACTACGACAGGAGATACGAGCAGTACTTC	CASSHYDRRYEQYF
15	TRBJ2-3	TRBD2	.	TRBV10-3	TGTGCCATCAGAGAAGCGGGAGGGCCGGTAGATACGCAGTATTTT	CAIREAGGPVDTQYF
16	TRBJ2-7	TRBD2	.	TRBV28	TGTGCCAGCAGCCCCGGGACTAGCGGGAGCTCGAACGAGCAGTACTTC	CASSPGTSGSSNEQYF
12	TRBJ1-2	.	.	TRBV5-6	TGTGCCAGCAGCTTGGGGCAGGTCGTAAACACCTTC	CASSLGQVVNTF
12	TRBJ2-6	.	.	TRBV6-6	TGTGCCATCGCCTCTGGGGCCAACGGCCTGACTTTC	CAIASGANGLTF
13	TRBJ1-1	.	once	TRBV5-6	TGTGCCAGCAGCTTGGCGAGGGACACTGAAGCTTTCTTT	CASSLARDTEAFF
21	TRBJ2-5	.	.	TRBV4-1	TGCGCCAGCAGCCAAGAGGCTGGGACAGGGTCGGTTAGCGGGGCCAGGGAGACCCAGTACTTC	CASSQEAGTGSVSGARETQYF
16	TRBJ2-7	TRBD2	.	TRBV28	TGTGCCAGCAGCGCACCTTGGGGTAGCGGGAGCTACGAGCAGTACTTC	CASSAPWGSGSYEQYF
15	TRBJ2-1	TRBD1	.	TRBV11-1	TGTGCCAGCAGCTTAGACAGGGGGGTCCGCGTTGAGCAGTTCTTC	CASSLDRGVRVEQFF
14	TRBJ1-3	TRBD1	few	TRBV7-9	TGTGCCAGCAGACTCACTAGACAGGGGGCTGCCATATATTTT	CASRLTRQGAAIYF
17	TRBJ2-1	TRBD2	.	TRBV7-2	TGTGCCAGCAGCTCACGACGTGGACTAGCTGGATACAATGAGCAGTTCTTC	CASSSRRGLAGYNEQFF
14	TRBJ2-1	.	.	TRBV23-1	TGCGCCAGCAGTCAACCGGAGGATACCGGTGAGCAGTTCTTC	CASSQPEDTGEQFF
14	TRBJ2-2	.	.	TRBV7-2	TGTGCCAGCAGCCGCGGGCCGAGCACCGGGGAGCTGTTTTTT	CASSRGPSTGELFF
14	TRBJ2-7	.	.	TRBV11-3	TGTGCCAGCAGTTTGGTCGTCGGGTCCGAGGGGCAGTACTTC	CASSLVVGSEGQYF
13	TRBJ1-5	TRBD1	.	TRBV27	TGTGCCAGCAGCCAGGACAGGGCTCAGCCCCAGCATTTT	CASSQDRAQPQHF
21	TRBJ2-3	TRBD1	.	TRBV13	TGTGCCAGCAGCTTACTCAGGTCTCCCCCTCCGGGACAGGGGTGGGGAGATACGCAGTATTTT	CASSLLRSPPPGQGWGDTQYF
14	TRBJ2-7	TRBD2	.	TRBV5-6	TGTGCCAGCAGCCAGCGGGGACTAGCGAGAGAGCAGTACTTC	CASSQRGLAREQYF
15	TRBJ2-2	.	few	TRBV11-3	TGTGCCAGCAGCTTAGTATCTCTGCGGGCCGGGGAGCTGTTTTTT	CASSLVSLRAGELFF
14	TRBJ2-2	.	.	TRBV7-3	TGTGCCAGCAGCAGACTAGCGAACACCGGGGAGCTGTTTTTT	CASSRLANTGELFF
18	TRBJ2-1	TRBD2	.	TRBV11-2	TGTGCCAGCAGCTTACCGGGACTAGCGGGAGGGCGGGCCAATGAGCAGTTCTTC	CASSLPGLAGGRANEQFF
13	TRBJ2-1	.	.	TRBV11-3	TGTGCCAGCAGCCCCCTGACTAGCAATGAGCAGTTCTTC	CASSPLTSNEQFF
17	TRBJ2-7	TRBD2	.	TRBV7-3	TGTGCCAGCACCGAATCTATTACTAGCGGGAGAAACTACGAGCAGTACTTC	CASTESITSGRNYEQYF
17	TRBJ2-7	.	.	TRBV11-1	TGTGCCAGCAGCATAAGAAACAGGATCCCCCCAGAGTACGAGCAGTACTTC	CASSIRNRIPPEYEQYF
14	TRBJ2-1	.	.	TRBV19	TGTGCCAGTAGTCCGAGGACTACCTACAATGAGCAGTTCTTC	CASSPRTTYNEQFF
13	TRBJ2-3	.	.	TRBV9	TGTGCCAGCACAAGCTTCAATACAGATACGCAGTATTTT	CASTSFNTDTQYF
12	TRBJ2-3	TRBD2	once	TRBV6-1	TGTGCCAGCGCGGGGGTCACAGATACGCAGTATTTT	CASAGVTDTQYF
16	TRBJ2-2	.	few	TRBV15	TGTGCCACCAGCCCTCGACAGGCGTCGCTCACCGGGGAGCTGTTTTTT	CATSPRQASLTGELFF
17	TRBJ1-2	.	.	TRBV18	TGTGCCAGCTCACCACCGCAGCGTGTTACAGGGCTCTATGGCTACACCTTC	CASSPPQRVTGLYGYTF
15	TRBJ2-5	.	.	TRBV7-9	TGTGCCAGCAGATCGCCGGGGAGAGGAGGAGAGACCCAGTACTTC	CASRSPGRGGETQYF
15	TRBJ2-7	TRBD1	.	TRBV18	TGTGCCAGCTCGCCAGGACAGGCCCCATCCTACGAGCAGTACTTC	CASSPGQAPSYEQYF
13	TRBJ2-7	.	.	TRBV11-3	TGTGCCAGCAGCCAAGGGACTTACTACGAGCAGTACTTC	CASSQGTYYEQYF
16	TRBJ2-3	TRBD2	.	TRBV7-6	TGTGCCAGCAGCCCGGTAGCGGGAGGGCTCACAGATACGCAGTATTTT	CASSPVAGGLTDTQYF
16	TRBJ2-3	.	.	TRBV6-6	TGTGCCAGCAGTTACGGCCAGGGGATTGGCACAGATACGCAGTATTTT	CASSYGQGIGTDTQYF
15	TRBJ2-1	.	.	TRBV5-4	TGTGCCAGCAGCTTGGGCGTTGAGACTAGAAGTGAGCAGTTCTTC	CASSLGVETRSEQFF
13	TRBJ1-4	.	.	TRBV30	TGTGCCTGGAGTTCAGGAACTAATGAAAAACTGTTTTTT	CAWSSGTNEKLFF
18	TRBJ2-2	.	.	TRBV7-9	TGTGCCAGCAGCTTAAGCGTAATCCCCGGCGTTAACACCGGGGAGCTGTTTTTT	CASSLSVIPGVNTGELFF
16	TRBJ2-7	.	.	TRBV11-2	TGTGCCAGCAGCGTAAATCAGCAGGCTTCGACCTACGAGCAGTACTTC	CASSVNQQASTYEQYF
16	TRBJ1-3	.	.	TRBV9	TGTGCCAGCAGCCCCGGTCCCTCGCTAGGTGGAAACACCATATATTTT	CASSPGPSLGGNTIYF
17	TRBJ2-6	.	.	TRBV10-1	TGCGCCAGCAGTGAAGGACGGACACCCTCTGGGGCCAACGTCCTGACTTTC	CASSEGRTPSGANVLTF
14	TRBJ2-5	.	.	TRBV4-1	TGCGCCAGCAGCCTACGACTCTCCGAAGAGACCCAGTACTTC	CASSLRLSEETQYF
16	TRBJ2-1	TRBD2	.	TRBV5-1	TGCGCCAGCAGCCGGACTAGCGACAACTCCTACAATGAGCAGTTCTTC	CASSRTSDNSYNEQFF
19	TRBJ1-2	.	few	TRBV23-1	TGCGCCAGCAGTCAATCGAGGGCGGAACAAAAGCTTCTGCCCTATGGCTACACCTTC	CASSQSRAEQKLLPYGYTF
12	TRBJ2-1	.	few	TRBV14	TGTGCCAGCAGCTGGGGACTCAATGAGCAGTTCTTC	CASSWGLNEQFF
16	TRBJ1-4	.	.	TRBV5-1	TGCGCCAGCAGCCGACTCCAGGGAACAACTAATGAAAAACTGTTTTTT	CASSRLQGTTNEKLFF
17	TRBJ2-1	TRBD2	.	TRBV4-1	TGCGCCAGCAGCCAGGAGAGCGGGACGCCTTCTTACAATGAGCAGTTCTTC	CASSQESGTPSYNEQFF
17	TRBJ2-3	TRBD2	few	TRBV5-1	TGCGCCAGCAGCTTACCGGGACTAGCGGGGGGCACAGATACGCAGTATTTT	CASSLPGLAGGTDTQYF
14	TRBJ1-2	TRBD1	.	TRBV6-5	TGTGCCAGCAGTCCTGGGGGACAGGGACATGGCTACACCTTC	CASSPGGQGHGYTF
16	TRBJ2-3	TRBD2	.	TRBV7-9	TGTGCCAGCAGCTTAATGGGACTAGCGGGAATGGATACGCAGTATTTT	CASSLMGLAGMDTQYF
14	TRBJ2-5	.	.	TRBV6-1	TGTGCCAGCAGTGAAGGGACCCGGAGGCAAGCCCAGTACTTC	CASSEGTRRQAQYF